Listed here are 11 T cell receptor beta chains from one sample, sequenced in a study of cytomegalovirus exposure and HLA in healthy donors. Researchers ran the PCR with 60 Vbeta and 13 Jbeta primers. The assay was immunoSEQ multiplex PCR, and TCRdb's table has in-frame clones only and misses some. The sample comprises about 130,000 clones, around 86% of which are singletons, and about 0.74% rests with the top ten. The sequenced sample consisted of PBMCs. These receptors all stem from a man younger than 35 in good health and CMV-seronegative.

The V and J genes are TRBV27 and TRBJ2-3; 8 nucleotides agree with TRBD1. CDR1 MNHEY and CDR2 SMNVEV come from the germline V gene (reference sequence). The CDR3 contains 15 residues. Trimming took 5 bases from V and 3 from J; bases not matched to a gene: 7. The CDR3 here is CASSPRDRRTDTQYF. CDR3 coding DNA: TGTGCCAGCAGTCCACGGGACAGGAGGACAGATACGCAGTATTTT.

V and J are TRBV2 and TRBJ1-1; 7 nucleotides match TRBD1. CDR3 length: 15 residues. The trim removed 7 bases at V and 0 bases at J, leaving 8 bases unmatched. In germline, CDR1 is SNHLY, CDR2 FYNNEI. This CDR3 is CASKTSGGVNTEAFF. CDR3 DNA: TGTGCCAGCAAAACGTCAGGGGGAGTGAACACTGAAGCTTTCTTT.

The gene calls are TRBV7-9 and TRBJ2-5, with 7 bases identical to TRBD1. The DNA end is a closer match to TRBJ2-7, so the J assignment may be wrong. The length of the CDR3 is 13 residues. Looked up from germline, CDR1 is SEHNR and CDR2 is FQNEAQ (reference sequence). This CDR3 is CASSPPGQNEQYF. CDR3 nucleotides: TGTGCCAGCAGCCCTCCGGGACAGAACGAGCAGTACTTC.

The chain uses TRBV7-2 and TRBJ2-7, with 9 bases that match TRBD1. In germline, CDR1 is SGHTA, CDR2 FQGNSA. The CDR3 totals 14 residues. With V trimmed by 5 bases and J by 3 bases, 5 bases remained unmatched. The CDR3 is CASSRRQGDYEQYF. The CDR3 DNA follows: TGTGCCAGCAGCCGGCGACAGGGGGACTACGAGCAGTACTTC.

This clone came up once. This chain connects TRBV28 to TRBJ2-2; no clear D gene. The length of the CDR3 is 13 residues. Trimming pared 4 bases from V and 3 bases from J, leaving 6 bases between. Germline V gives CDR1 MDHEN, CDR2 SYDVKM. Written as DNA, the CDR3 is TGTGCCAGCAGTTCGACTGACACCGGGGAGCTGTTTTTT. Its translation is CASSSTDTGELFF.

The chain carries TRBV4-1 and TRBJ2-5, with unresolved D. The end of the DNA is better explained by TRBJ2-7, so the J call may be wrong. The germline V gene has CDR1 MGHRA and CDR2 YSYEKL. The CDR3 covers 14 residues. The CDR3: CASSPGTAPYEQYF. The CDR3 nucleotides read TGCGCCAGCAGCCCAGGAACAGCCCCCTACGAGCAGTACTTC.

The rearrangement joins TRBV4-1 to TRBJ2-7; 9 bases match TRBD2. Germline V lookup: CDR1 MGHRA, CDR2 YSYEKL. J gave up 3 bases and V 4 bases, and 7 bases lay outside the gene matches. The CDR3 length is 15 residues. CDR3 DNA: TGCGCCAGCAGCCCCTTCAGCGGGGGGCTCTACGAGCAGTACTTC. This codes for CASSPFSGGLYEQYF.

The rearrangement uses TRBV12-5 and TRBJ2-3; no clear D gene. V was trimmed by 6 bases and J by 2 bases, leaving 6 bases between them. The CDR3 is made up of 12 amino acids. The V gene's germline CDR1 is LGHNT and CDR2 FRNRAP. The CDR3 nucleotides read TGTGCTAGTGGCCCATCCACAGATACGCAGTATTTT. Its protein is CASGPSTDTQYF. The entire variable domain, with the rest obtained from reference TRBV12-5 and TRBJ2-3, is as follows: DARVTQTPRHKVTEMGQEVTMRCQPILGHNTVFWYRQTMMQGLELLAYFRNRAPLDDSGMPKDRFSAEMPDATLATLKIQPSEPRDSAVYFCASGPSTDTQYFGPGTRLTVL.

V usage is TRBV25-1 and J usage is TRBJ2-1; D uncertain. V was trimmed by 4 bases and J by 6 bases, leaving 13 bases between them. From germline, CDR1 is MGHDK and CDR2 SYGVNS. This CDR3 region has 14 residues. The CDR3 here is CASSVQRPGNEQFF. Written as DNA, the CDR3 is TGTGCCAGCAGTGTCCAGCGCCCGGGCAATGAGCAGTTCTTC.

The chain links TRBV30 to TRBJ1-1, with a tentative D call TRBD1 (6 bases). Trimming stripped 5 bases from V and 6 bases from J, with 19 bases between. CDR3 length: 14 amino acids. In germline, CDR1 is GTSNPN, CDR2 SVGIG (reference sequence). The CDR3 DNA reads TGTGCCTGGGATCTTCTTCTGGGGGCGGCTGAAGCTTTCTTT. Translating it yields CAWDLLLGAAEAFF.

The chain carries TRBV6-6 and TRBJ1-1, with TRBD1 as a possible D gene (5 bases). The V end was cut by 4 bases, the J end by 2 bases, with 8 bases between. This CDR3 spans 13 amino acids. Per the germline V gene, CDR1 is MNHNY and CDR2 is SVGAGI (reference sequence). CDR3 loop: CASSSGTNTEAFF. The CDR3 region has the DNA TGTGCCAGCAGTTCCGGGACTAACACTGAAGCTTTCTTT.